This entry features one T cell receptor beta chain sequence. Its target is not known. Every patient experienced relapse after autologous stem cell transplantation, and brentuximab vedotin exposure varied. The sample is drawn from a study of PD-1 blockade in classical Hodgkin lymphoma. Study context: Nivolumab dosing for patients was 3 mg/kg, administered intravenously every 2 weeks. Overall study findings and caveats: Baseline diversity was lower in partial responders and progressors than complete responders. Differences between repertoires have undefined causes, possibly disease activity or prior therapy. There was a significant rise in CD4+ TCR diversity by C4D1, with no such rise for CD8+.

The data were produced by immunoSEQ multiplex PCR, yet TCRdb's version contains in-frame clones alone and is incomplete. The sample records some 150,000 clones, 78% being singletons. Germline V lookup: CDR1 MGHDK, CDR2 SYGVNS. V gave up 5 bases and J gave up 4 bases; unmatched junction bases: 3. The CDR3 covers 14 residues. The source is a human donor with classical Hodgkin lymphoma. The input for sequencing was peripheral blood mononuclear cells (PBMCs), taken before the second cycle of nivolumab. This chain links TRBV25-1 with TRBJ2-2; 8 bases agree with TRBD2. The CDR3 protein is CASSFRGGTGELFF. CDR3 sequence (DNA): TGTGCCAGCAGTTTTCGGGGGGGCACCGGGGAGCTGTTTTTT. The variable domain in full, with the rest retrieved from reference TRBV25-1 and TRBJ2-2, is EADIYQTPRYLVIGTGKKITLECSQTMGHDKMYWYQQDPGMELHLIHYSYGVNSTEKGDLSSESTVSRIRTEHFPLTLESARPSHTSQYLCASSFRGGTGELFFGEGSRLTVL.